The clone carrying this T cell receptor (beta chain) was seen ten or more times. Germline V gene data show CDR1 as SGHRS and CDR2 as YFSETQ. V gave up 4 bases and J gave up 4 bases; unmatched junction bases: 2. The CDR3 runs 13 residues. TCRdb re-analysed the 5' RACE reads in MiXCR, keeping a single row per CDR3 protein. Of 130,000 or so distinct CDR3 sequences detected, roughly 11% appear once; the ten largest clones hold about 3.8%. This sample was taken from a study of CD8 T cells in ankylosing spondylitis. The V gene is TRBV5-1, the J gene TRBJ2-1; 7 nucleotides agree with TRBD2. This TCR derives from a female donor with ankylosing spondylitis or in good health (not recorded which). Sequenced input: blood, either unsorted or a sorted T cell fraction (not recorded which). The CDR3 spells CASSKAGYNEQFF. The CDR3 DNA reads TGCGCCAGCAGCAAAGCGGGATACAATGAGCAGTTCTTC.